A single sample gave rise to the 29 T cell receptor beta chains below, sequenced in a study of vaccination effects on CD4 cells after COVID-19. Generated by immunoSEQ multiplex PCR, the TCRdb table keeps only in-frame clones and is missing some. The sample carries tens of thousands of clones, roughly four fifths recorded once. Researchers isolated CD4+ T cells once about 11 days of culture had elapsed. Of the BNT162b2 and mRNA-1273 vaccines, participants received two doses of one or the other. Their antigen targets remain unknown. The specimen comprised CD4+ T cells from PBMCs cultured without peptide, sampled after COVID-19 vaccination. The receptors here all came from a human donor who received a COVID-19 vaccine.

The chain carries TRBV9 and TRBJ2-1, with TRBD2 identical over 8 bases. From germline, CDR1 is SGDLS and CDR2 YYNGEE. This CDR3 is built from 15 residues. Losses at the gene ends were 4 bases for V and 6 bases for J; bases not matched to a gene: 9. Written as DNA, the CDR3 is TGTGCCAGCAGCACCCTGAGCGGGGGTCTCAATGAGCAGTTCTTC. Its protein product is CASSTLSGGLNEQFF. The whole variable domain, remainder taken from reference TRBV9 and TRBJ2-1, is DSGVTQTPKHLITATGQRVTLRCSPRSGDLSVYWYQQSLDQGLQFLIQYYNGEERAKGNILERFSAQQFPDLHSELNLSSLELGDSALYFCASSTLSGGLNEQFFGPGTRLTVL.

The CDR3 DNA follows: TGTGCCAGCAGTGAATCCGCGTCCTATAATTCACCCCTCCACTTT. Protein product: CASSESASYNSPLHF. The J gene is TRBJ1-6, the V gene TRBV6-4; D unclear. V lost 3 bases and J 1 base, leaving 7 bases between the germline ends. Germline CDR1 and CDR2: MRHNA and SNTAGT. CDR3 length: 15 amino acids.

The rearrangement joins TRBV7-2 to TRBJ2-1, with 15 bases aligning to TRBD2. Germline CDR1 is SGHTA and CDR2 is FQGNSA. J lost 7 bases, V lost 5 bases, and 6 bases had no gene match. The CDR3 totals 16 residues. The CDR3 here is CASSPGLAGGPNEQFF. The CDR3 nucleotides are TGTGCCAGCAGCCCAGGACTAGCGGGGGGGCCGAATGAGCAGTTCTTC.

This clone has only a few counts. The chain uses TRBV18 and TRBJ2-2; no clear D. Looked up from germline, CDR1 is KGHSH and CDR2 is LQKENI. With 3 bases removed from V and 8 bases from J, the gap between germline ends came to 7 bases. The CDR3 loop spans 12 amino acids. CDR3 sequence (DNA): TGTGCCAGCTCACCCCCTCTTGGGGAGCTGTTTTTT. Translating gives CASSPPLGELFF. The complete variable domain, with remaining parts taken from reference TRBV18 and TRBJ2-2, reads NAGVMQNPRHLVRRRGQEARLRCSPMKGHSHVYWYRQLPEEGLKFMVYLQKENIIDESGMPKERFSAEFPKEGPSILRIQQVVRGDSAAYFCASSPPLGELFFGEGSRLTVL.

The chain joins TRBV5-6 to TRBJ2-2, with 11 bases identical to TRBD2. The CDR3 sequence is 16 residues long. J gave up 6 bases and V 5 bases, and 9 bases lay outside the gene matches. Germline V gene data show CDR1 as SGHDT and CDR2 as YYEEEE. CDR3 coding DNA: TGTGCCAGCAGGCCAATGACTAGCGGGGAGTCCGGGGAGCTGTTTTTT. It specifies CASRPMTSGESGELFF.

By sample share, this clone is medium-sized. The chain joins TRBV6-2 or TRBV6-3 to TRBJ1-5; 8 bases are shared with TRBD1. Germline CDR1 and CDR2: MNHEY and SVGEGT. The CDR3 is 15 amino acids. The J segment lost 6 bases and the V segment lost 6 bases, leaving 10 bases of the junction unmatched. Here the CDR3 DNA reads TGTGCCAGCAGCAGGGGGACAGGCACAACTCAGCCCCAGCATTTT. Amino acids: CASSRGTGTTQPQHF.

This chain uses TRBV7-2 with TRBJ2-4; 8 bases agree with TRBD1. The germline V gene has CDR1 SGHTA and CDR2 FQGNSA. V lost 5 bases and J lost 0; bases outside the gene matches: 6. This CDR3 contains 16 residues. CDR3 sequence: CASSPGQGLAKNIQYF. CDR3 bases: TGTGCCAGCAGCCCCGGACAGGGACTAGCCAAAAACATTCAGTACTTC.

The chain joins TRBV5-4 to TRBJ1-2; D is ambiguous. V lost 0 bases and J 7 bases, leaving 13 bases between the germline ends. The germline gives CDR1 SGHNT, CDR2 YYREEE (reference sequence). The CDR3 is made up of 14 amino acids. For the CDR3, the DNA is TGTGCCAGCAGCTTGGGGGAGGGATTGGGTGGCTACACCTTC. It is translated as CASSLGEGLGGYTF.

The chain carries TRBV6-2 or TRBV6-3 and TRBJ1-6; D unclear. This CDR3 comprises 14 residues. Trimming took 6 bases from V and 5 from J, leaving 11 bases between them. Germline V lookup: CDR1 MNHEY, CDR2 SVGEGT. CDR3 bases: TGTGCCAGCAGGTACAACTGGGATAATTCACCCCTCCACTTT. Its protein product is CASRYNWDNSPLHF.

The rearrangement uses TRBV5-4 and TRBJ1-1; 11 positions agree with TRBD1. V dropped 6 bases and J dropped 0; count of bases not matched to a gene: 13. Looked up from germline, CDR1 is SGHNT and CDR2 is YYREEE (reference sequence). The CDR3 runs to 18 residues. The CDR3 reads CASTPAPGTGGVNTEAFF. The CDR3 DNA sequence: TGTGCCAGCACCCCAGCCCCCGGGACAGGGGGTGTGAACACTGAAGCTTTCTTT.

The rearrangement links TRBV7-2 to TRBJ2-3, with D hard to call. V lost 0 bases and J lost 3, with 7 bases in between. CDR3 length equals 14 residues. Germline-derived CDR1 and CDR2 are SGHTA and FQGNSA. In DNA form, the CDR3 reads TGTGCCAGCAGCTTAGCGGTCAGAACAGATACGCAGTATTTT. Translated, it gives CASSLAVRTDTQYF.

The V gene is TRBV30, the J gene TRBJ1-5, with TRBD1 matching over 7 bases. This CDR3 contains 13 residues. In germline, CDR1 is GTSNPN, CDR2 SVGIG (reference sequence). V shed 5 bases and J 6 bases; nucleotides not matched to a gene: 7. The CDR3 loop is CAWGGQLFQPQHF. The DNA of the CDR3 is TGTGCCTGGGGGGGACAGTTGTTTCAGCCCCAGCATTTT.

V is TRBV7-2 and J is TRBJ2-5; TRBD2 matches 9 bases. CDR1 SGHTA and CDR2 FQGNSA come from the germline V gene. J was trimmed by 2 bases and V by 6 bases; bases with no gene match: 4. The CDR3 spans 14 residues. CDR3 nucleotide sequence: TGTGCCAGCAGACAAAGCGGGGGGCAAGAGACCCAGTACTTC. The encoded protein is CASRQSGGQETQYF.

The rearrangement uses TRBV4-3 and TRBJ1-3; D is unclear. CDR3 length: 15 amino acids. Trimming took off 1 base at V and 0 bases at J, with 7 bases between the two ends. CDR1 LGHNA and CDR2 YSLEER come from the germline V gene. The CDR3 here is CASSQVGDSGNTIYF. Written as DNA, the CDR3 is TGCGCCAGCAGCCAAGTTGGGGACTCTGGAAACACCATATATTTT.

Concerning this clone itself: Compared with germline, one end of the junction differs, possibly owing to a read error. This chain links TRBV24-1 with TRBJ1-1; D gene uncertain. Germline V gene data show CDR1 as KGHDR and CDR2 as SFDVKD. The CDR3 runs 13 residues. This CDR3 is CATSDYMNTEAFF. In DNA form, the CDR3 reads TGTGCCACCAGCGATTACATGAACACTGAAGCTTTCTTT.

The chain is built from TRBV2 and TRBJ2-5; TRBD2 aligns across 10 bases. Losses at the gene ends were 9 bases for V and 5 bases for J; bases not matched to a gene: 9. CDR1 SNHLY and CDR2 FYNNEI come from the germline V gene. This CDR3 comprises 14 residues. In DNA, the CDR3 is TGTGCCAGGGGGGATAGGACTAGCGGCGAGACCCAGTACTTC. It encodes CARGDRTSGETQYF.

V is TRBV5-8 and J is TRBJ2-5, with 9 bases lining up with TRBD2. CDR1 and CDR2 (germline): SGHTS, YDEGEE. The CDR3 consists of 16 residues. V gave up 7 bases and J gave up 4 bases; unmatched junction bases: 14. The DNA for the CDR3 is TGTGCCAGCCCCGACCTTCCGGGACTAGCCCCAGAGACCCAGTACTTC. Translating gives CASPDLPGLAPETQYF.

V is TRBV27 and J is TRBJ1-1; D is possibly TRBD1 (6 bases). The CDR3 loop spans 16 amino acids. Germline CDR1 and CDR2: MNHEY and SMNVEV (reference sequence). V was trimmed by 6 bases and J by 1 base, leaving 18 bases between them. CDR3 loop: CASSPRGGSKNTEAFF. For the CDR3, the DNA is TGTGCCAGCAGCCCCCGGGGGGGCAGCAAGAACACTGAAGCTTTCTTT.

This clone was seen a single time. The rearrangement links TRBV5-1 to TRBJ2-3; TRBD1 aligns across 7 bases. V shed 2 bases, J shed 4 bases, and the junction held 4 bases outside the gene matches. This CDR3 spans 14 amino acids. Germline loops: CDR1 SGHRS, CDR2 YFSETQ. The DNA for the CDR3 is TGCGCCAGCAGCTTCCAGGGGGAGTCAGATACGCAGTATTTT. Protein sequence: CASSFQGESDTQYF. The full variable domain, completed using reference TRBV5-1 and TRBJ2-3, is KAGVTQTPRYLIKTRGQQVTLSCSPISGHRSVSWYQQTPGQGLQFLFEYFSETQRNKGNFPGRFSGRQFSNSRSEMNVSTLELGDSALYLCASSFQGESDTQYFGPGTRLTVL.

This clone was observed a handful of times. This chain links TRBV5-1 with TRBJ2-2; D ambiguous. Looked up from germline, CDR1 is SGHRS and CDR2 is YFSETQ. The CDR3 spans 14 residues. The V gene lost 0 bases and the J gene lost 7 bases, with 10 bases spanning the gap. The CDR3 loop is CASSLGSNIGELFF. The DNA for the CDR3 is TGCGCCAGCAGCTTGGGCTCCAATATCGGGGAGCTGTTTTTT.

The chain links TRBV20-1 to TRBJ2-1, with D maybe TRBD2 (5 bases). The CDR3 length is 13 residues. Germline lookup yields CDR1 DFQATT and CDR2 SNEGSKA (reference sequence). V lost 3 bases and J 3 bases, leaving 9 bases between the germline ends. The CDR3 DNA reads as TGCAGTGCTAGTGTCGGGGTCTACAATGAGCAGTTCTTC. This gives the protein CSASVGVYNEQFF.

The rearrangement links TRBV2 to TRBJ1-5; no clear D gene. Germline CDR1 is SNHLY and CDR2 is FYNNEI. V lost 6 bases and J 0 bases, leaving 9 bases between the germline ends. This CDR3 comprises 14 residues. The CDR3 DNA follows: TGTGCCAGCAGGGAGGTCCATAGCAATCAGCCCCAGCATTTT. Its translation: CASREVHSNQPQHF.

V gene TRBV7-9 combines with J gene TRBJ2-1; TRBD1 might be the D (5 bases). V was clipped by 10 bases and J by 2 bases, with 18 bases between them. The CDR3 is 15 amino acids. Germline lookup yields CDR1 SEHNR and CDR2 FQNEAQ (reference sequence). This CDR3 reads CATIRARDTYNEQFF. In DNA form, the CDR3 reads TGTGCCACCATTCGAGCCAGGGATACCTACAATGAGCAGTTCTTC. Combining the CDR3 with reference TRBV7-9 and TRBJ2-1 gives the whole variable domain DTGVSQNPRHKITKRGQNVTFRCDPISEHNRLYWYRQTLGQGPEFLTYFQNEAQLEKSRLLSDRFSAERPKGSFSTLEIQRTEQGDSAMYLCATIRARDTYNEQFFGPGTRLTVL.

This CDR3 reads CSAQGGEGQPQHF. The CDR3 DNA follows: TGCAGCGCCCAAGGGGGGGAAGGTCAGCCCCAGCATTTT. This chain links TRBV29-1 with TRBJ1-5, with a weak D call TRBD1 (6 bases). Trimming took 7 bases from V and 6 from J, leaving 16 bases between them. The CDR3 covers 13 residues. Germline values: CDR1 SQVTM, CDR2 ANQGSEA.

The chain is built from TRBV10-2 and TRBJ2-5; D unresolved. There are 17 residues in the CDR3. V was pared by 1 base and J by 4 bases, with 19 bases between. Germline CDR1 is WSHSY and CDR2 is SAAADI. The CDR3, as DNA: TGCGCCAGCAGTGAGTTTTTTCTAGAATCAAGCCGAGAGACCCAGTACTTC. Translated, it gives CASSEFFLESSRETQYF.

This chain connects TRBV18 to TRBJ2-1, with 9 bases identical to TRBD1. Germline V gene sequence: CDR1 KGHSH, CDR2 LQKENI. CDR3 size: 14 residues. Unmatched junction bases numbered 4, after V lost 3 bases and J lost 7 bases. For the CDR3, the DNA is TGTGCCAGCTCACCCGGGACAGGGCGAAATGAGCAGTTCTTC. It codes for CASSPGTGRNEQFF.

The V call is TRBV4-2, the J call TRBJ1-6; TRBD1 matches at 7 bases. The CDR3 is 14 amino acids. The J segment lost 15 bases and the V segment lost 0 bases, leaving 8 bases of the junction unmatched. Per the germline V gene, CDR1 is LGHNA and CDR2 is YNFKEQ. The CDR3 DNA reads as TGTGCCAGCAGCCAAGATTGGGGACAGTCGGACCTCCACTTT. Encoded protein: CASSQDWGQSDLHF.

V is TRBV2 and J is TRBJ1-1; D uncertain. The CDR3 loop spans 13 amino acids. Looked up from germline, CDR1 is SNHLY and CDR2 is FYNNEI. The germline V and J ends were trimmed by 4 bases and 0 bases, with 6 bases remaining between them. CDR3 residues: CASSVELNTEAFF. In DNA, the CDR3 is TGTGCCAGCAGTGTGGAATTGAACACTGAAGCTTTCTTT.

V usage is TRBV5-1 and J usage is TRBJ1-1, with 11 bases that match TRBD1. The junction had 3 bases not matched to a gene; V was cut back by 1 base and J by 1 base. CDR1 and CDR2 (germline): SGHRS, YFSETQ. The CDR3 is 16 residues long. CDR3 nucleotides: TGCGCCAGCAGCTTGCAGGACAGGGGGCAGAACACTGAAGCTTTCTTT. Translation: CASSLQDRGQNTEAFF.